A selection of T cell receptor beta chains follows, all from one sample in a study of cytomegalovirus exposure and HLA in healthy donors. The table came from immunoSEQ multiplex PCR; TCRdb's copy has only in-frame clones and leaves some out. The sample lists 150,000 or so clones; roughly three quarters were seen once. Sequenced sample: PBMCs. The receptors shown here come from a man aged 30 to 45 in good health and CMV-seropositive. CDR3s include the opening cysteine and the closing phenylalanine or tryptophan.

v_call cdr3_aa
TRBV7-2 CASSLRAGTSGIYEQYF
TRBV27 CASSLAGLNYGYTF
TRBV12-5 CASGDGTSGLTDTQYF
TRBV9 CASSVSGTSGTDTQYF
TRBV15 CATSRTGWGQETQYF
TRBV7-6 CASSPGQGTSGANVLTF
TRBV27 CASGPDSHNEQFF
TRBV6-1 CASSLTDDEQYF
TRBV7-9 CASSPGGGSEAFF
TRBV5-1 CASSLAGVAEETQYF
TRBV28 CASSNGLAYNEQFF
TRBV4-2 CASSQQLAGSYEQYF
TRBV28 CASSPASESRNEQFF
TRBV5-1 CASSLRLAGENTDTQYF
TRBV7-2 CASSLVLAGPQETQYF
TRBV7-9 CASSPRGASTDTQYF
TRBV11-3 CASSFEDGTEAFF
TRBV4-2 CASSQDLLRQGANYGYTF
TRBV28 CASSTGGSGEETQYF
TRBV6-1 CASRVFGTAETQYF
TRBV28 CASSWLAGVHPSDEQYF
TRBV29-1 CSVTGQGARETQYF
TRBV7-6 CASSLERLNTEAFF
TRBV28 CASSLSRGGGWEKLFF
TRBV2 CASSEWEGRGQFF
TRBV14 CASSQDRGNSPLHF
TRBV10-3 CAISPDRGLNEQFF
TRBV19 CASSMGGTGTDTQYF
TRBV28 CASSGTGEYTEAFF
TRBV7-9 CASSLPRETSDTQYF
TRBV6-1 CASSDDLAGADTQYF
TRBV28 CASSPPGQANSGANVLTF
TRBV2 CASSGPGLAGVREQFF
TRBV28 CASSPQRGTYNEQFF
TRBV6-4 CVSSASGTSTTYNEQFF
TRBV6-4 CASSDAFGESQYF
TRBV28 CATVTGQGANGYTF
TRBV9 CASSVDGGAGNTIYF
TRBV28 CASSLRGLNTEAFF
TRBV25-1 CASSGPQVARTGNTIYF
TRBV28 CASRRQGFHEQYF
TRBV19 CASSIVGVMNTEAFF
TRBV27 CASKLQGSSNQPQHF
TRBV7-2 CASSPWDRALAFF
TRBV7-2 CASSVPPFMREQYF
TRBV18 CASSPPVRQAYNEQFF
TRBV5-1 CASSSQTGENTEAFF
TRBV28 CASALTRTGYEQYF
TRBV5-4 CASSLGGLADNEQFF
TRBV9 CASSVYGTGQGTQYF
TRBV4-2 CASSQDWLAGDEQYF
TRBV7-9 CASSALVEETQYF
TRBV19 CASTKSSGANVLTF
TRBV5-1 CASSFNKNTGELFF
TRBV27 CASSGSIGGVNAGELFF
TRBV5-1 CASSLSGVGTGELFF
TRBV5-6 CASSLGGQTSGSNEQFF